This is a list of T cell receptor beta chains from one sample in a study of spatial heterogeneity in lung cancer. TCRdb reprocessed the 5' RACE reads via MiXCR and lists one record per CDR3 protein. This sample carries 3,700 or so distinct CDR3 sequences, about an eighth of them seen once, and the ten largest clones take around 9.1%. The input for sequencing was lung tumor tissue, taken at surgery. The origin of the receptors is a female donor with early-stage non-small cell lung cancer. Both conserved end residues are part of each CDR3. A D gene is named only where the DNA matches it firmly. Rows may omit the clone size; those that give it use once, few, many or a size class.

V,D,J,size,CDR3,DNA
TRBV28,TRBD2,TRBJ2-3,medium-sized,CASSSRTSGRARDTQYF,TGTGCCAGCAGTTCCCGGACTAGCGGGAGGGCCCGAGATACGCAGTATTTT
TRBV7-8,TRBD1,TRBJ2-5,NA,CASIPQGTGGETQYF,TGTGCCAGCATCCCCCAAGGGACAGGGGGAGAGACCCAGTACTTC
TRBV3-1,NA,TRBJ1-6,medium-sized,CASSHPGPYNSPLHF,TGTGCCAGCAGCCACCCCGGACCCTATAATTCACCCCTCCACTTT
TRBV12-3/TRBV12-4,TRBD1,TRBJ1-1,NA,CASRPTGQNTEAFF,TGTGCCAGCAGACCGACAGGGCAGAACACTGAAGCTTTCTTT
TRBV7-2,NA,TRBJ2-7,medium-sized,CASSLAVGDPYEQYF,TGTGCCAGCAGCTTAGCTGTAGGCGACCCCTACGAGCAGTACTTC
TRBV29-1,NA,TRBJ2-2,medium-sized,CSVRTQGGTGELFF,TGCAGCGTTCGGACCCAGGGAGGCACCGGGGAGCTGTTTTTT
TRBV30,NA,TRBJ1-1,medium-sized,CAHGRVPEAFF,TGTGCCCACGGGAGGGTACCTGAAGCTTTCTTT
TRBV5-1,NA,TRBJ2-1,few,CASSLTQGPNEQFF,TGCGCCAGCAGCTTGACCCAGGGGCCTAATGAGCAGTTCTTC
TRBV2,TRBD1,TRBJ1-1,large,CASSGTGVTEAFF,TGTGCCAGCAGTGGGACAGGGGTGACTGAAGCTTTCTTT
TRBV30,TRBD2,TRBJ2-7,medium-sized,CAWSSGGYEQYF,TGTGCCTGGAGTAGCGGGGGCTACGAGCAGTACTTC
TRBV7-9,NA,TRBJ1-5,NA,CASSKDGPNQPQHF,TGTGCCAGCAGCAAGGACGGACCCAATCAGCCCCAGCATTTT
TRBV28,TRBD1,TRBJ1-5,large,CASTTGTGGQPQHF,TGTGCCAGCACCACCGGGACAGGCGGCCAGCCCCAGCATTTT
TRBV5-1,TRBD1,TRBJ2-7,few,CASSLGGQGYEQYF,TGCGCCAGCAGCTTGGGGGGACAGGGCTACGAGCAGTACTTC
TRBV29-1,TRBD2,TRBJ2-7,medium-sized,CSVASRGGYEQYF,TGCAGCGTTGCTTCACGGGGGGGATACGAGCAGTACTTC
TRBV9,TRBD2,TRBJ2-1,medium-sized,CASSGGLAGGISYNEQFF,TGTGCCAGCAGCGGGGGGTTGGCGGGAGGAATCTCCTACAATGAGCAGTTCTTC
TRBV4-1,NA,TRBJ2-4,NA,CASSIPLGVSTAKNIQYF,TGCGCCAGCAGCATCCCGTTGGGGGTGTCGACAGCCAAAAACATTCAGTACTTC
TRBV18,NA,TRBJ1-5,NA,CASSPGQGGNQPQHF,TGTGCCAGCTCACCTGGCCAGGGCGGCAATCAGCCCCAGCATTTT
TRBV12-3/TRBV12-4,NA,TRBJ1-6,NA,CASSLIKNSPLHF,TGTGCCAGCAGTTTGATTAAAAATTCACCCCTCCACTTT
TRBV3-1,NA,TRBJ1-5,medium-sized,CASSQDSPRGRVHNQPQHF,TGTGCCAGCAGCCAAGATTCTCCCCGGGGAAGGGTTCACAATCAGCCCCAGCATTTT
TRBV27,TRBD1,TRBJ1-1,medium-sized,CASSSTGGKSEAFF,TGTGCCAGCAGTTCAACAGGGGGAAAGAGTGAAGCTTTCTTT
TRBV12-5,NA,TRBJ2-1,medium-sized,CASGLAGAFGNEQFF,TGTGCTAGTGGTTTGGCGGGAGCGTTTGGTAATGAGCAGTTCTTC
TRBV11-2,TRBD2,TRBJ2-1,many,CASSYPGGRAPNEQFF,TGTGCCAGCAGCTACCCGGGGGGTCGGGCCCCCAATGAGCAGTTCTTC
TRBV5-1,TRBD2,TRBJ2-7,few,CASSYRTSGSIYEQYF,TGCGCCAGCAGCTACCGGACTAGCGGGAGTATTTACGAGCAGTACTTC
TRBV30,NA,TRBJ1-1,medium-sized,CAWSVSGKAFF,TGTGCCTGGAGTGTTTCAGGGAAAGCTTTCTTT